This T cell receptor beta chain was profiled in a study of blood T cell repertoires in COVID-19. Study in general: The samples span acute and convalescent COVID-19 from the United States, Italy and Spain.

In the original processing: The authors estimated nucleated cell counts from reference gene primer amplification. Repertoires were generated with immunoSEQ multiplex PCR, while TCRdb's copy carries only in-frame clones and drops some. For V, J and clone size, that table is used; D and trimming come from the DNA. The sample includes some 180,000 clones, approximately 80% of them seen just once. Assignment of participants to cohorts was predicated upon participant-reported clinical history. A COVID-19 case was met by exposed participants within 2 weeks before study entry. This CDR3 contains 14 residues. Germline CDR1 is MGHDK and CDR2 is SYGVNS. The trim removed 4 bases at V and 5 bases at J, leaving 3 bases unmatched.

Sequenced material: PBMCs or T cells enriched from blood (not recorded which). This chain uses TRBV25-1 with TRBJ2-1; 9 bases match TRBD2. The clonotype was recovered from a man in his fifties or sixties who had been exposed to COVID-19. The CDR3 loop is CASSVASGNNEQFF. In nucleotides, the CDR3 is TGTGCCAGCAGTGTTGCTAGCGGGAACAATGAGCAGTTCTTC.